This is a list of T cell receptor beta chains from one sample in a study of early T cells in non-severe SARS-CoV-2 infection. In TCRdb, the 5' RACE reads were re-called with MiXCR into one record per CDR3 protein. Of about 48,000 distinct CDR3 sequences in the sample, 7.7% were seen once. The sequenced material came from whole blood. These receptors all come from an adult who was a healthcare worker with PCR-confirmed SARS-CoV-2 infection or an uninfected control (not recorded which). Both conserved end residues are part of each CDR3. D genes are given only for firm matches. Clone size is given for some rows only: seen once, a few or many times, or a class if the clone is expanded.

D gene,V gene,clone size,J gene,CDR3 DNA,CDR3 protein
NA,TRBV12-2,many,TRBJ2-7,TGTGCAAGTCGCTTAGTAAGGGGAAACTACGAGCAGTACTTC,CASRLVRGNYEQYF
TRBD2,TRBV20-1,few,TRBJ2-5,TGCAGTGCTAGTCCGTACCTAGCGGGGCGCCAAGAGACCCAGTACTTC,CSASPYLAGRQETQYF
TRBD1,TRBV19,NA,TRBJ1-6,TGTGCCAGTACCCTAGGACAGGGAGGATCACCCCTCCACTTT,CASTLGQGGSPLHF
NA,TRBV5-1,many,TRBJ2-3,TGCGCCAGCAGCCTTCGCACAGATACGCAGTATTTT,CASSLRTDTQYF
NA,TRBV20-1,NA,TRBJ2-7,TGCAGTGCCATCAGGGGTAGCGAACCTTACGAGCAGTACTTC,CSAIRGSEPYEQYF
TRBD2,TRBV6-2/TRBV6-3,many,TRBJ2-2,TGTGCCAGCAGTTACACCCGACTAGCGGGGGTGAACACCGGGGAGCTGTTTTTT,CASSYTRLAGVNTGELFF
TRBD1,TRBV20-1,many,TRBJ1-5,TGCAGTGCTAGAGACCTGGGACAGGAAAATCAGCCCCAGCATTTT,CSARDLGQENQPQHF
TRBD1,TRBV25-1,many,TRBJ1-4,TGTGCCAGCAGTGATACCCTAGGTACAGGGGATGAAAAACTGTTTTTT,CASSDTLGTGDEKLFF
NA,TRBV25-1,few,TRBJ2-7,TGTGCCAGCAGTCCACCTTGGGGTCAGACCAGTTACGAGCAGTACTTC,CASSPPWGQTSYEQYF
NA,TRBV28,NA,TRBJ2-1,TGTGCCAGCAGCCCTCGACAGGCAACGACCTACAATGAGCAGTTCTTC,CASSPRQATTYNEQFF
NA,TRBV6-5,NA,TRBJ1-3,TGTGCCAGCAGTTCAGGGATACGAAACACCATATATTTT,CASSSGIRNTIYF
NA,TRBV6-1,many,TRBJ1-2,TGTGCCAGCACCCTCGACATCTATGGCTACACCTTC,CASTLDIYGYTF
TRBD1,TRBV7-9,few,TRBJ2-3,TGTGCCAGCAGTTCCGGACAGGGTAGCACAGATACGCAGTATTTT,CASSSGQGSTDTQYF
TRBD1,TRBV9,many,TRBJ1-4,TGTGCCAGCAGCGTAGAATCAGGGGGCCTCGAAAAACTGTTTTTT,CASSVESGGLEKLFF
NA,TRBV20-1,many,TRBJ2-5,TGCAGTGCTAGAGCGGATACTGAGACCCAGTACTTC,CSARADTETQYF
TRBD1,TRBV28,NA,TRBJ1-4,TGTGCCAGCGAACTCAGATCTTACAGGGGCGAAAAACTGTTTTTT,CASELRSYRGEKLFF
TRBD1,TRBV6-2/TRBV6-3,NA,TRBJ1-5,TGTGCCAGCAGCTGGACAGGGGGCAATCAGCCCCAGCATTTT,CASSWTGGNQPQHF
NA,TRBV7-2,many,TRBJ1-1,TGTGCCAGCAGCTTAGAGTTTAGTTGGAGCAGGGGAGGAGGTGAAGCTTTCTTT,CASSLEFSWSRGGGEAFF
TRBD1,TRBV19,many,TRBJ2-4,TGTGCCAGTTCGGCCCGGGACAGGGAAAACATTCAGTACTTC,CASSARDRENIQYF
TRBD1,TRBV18,many,TRBJ1-2,TGTGCCAGCTCGAGGACAGGGGAGAGGAATGGCTACACCTTC,CASSRTGERNGYTF
TRBD1,TRBV24-1,few,TRBJ1-2,TGTGCCACCAGAGGCCCGACAGGGCCAGCTAACTATGGCTACACCTTC,CATRGPTGPANYGYTF
NA,TRBV3-1,NA,TRBJ1-2,TGTGCCAGCAGCCAAGGGGGGGCATATGGCTACACCTTC,CASSQGGAYGYTF
TRBD1,TRBV30,many,TRBJ2-1,TGTGCCTGGAGTGACGGGACAGGTGCACTCTTC,CAWSDGTGALF
NA,TRBV20-1,few,TRBJ1-2,TGCAGTGCTAGTTCAGCTAACTATGGCTACACCTTC,CSASSANYGYTF
NA,TRBV20-1,many,TRBJ2-1,TGCAGTGCTAGAGGGTTTGGGGGGTACAATGAGCAGTTCTTC,CSARGFGGYNEQFF
NA,TRBV29-1,few,TRBJ2-1,TGCAGCGTGGGAACCTCGGGATCAGGGCGGCGCTCCTACAATGAGCAGTTCTTC,CSVGTSGSGRRSYNEQFF
TRBD2,TRBV28,few,TRBJ2-3,TGTGCCAGCAGTTGGGGACTAGCCTTGATCACAGATACGCAGTATTTT,CASSWGLALITDTQYF
NA,TRBV28,NA,TRBJ1-5,TGTGCCAGCAGTTATTCATTTGAATTCAATCAGCCCCAGCATTTT,CASSYSFEFNQPQHF
NA,TRBV18,NA,TRBJ2-3,TGTGCCAGCTCACCATTGGGGAGCACAGATACGCAGTATTTT,CASSPLGSTDTQYF
NA,TRBV6-5,many,TRBJ2-5,TGTGCCAGCAGTTACAGCCAAGAGACCCAGTACTTC,CASSYSQETQYF
NA,TRBV5-4,few,TRBJ2-3,TGTGCCAGCAGCTTCCGCGGTAGCACAGATACGCAGTATTTT,CASSFRGSTDTQYF
NA,TRBV29-1,NA,TRBJ2-5,TGCAGCGCTGGGACGGTACAAGAGACCCAGTACTTC,CSAGTVQETQYF
NA,TRBV12-3/TRBV12-4,few,TRBJ2-2,TGTGCCAGCAGTTTAGGGTTACTACGGGAGCTGTTTTTT,CASSLGLLRELFF
NA,TRBV9,many,TRBJ1-1,TGTGCCAGCAGCGTACACGCGAACACTGAAGCTTTCTTT,CASSVHANTEAFF
NA,TRBV12-3/TRBV12-4,many,TRBJ1-2,TGTGCCAGCAGCCCGAGGGAGGGGGGAGGCTACACCTTC,CASSPREGGGYTF
TRBD1,TRBV19,many,TRBJ2-7,TGTGCCAGTAGTAGACAGGGGGATATCTACGAGCAGTACTTC,CASSRQGDIYEQYF
TRBD1,TRBV18,many,TRBJ1-2,TGTGCCAGCTCACCACCAGGGGGCGAGTATGGCTACACCTTC,CASSPPGGEYGYTF
NA,TRBV30,many,TRBJ1-1,TGTGCCTGGAGCGACGGACGGAACACTGAAGCTTTCTTT,CAWSDGRNTEAFF
TRBD2,TRBV9,many,TRBJ2-1,TGTGCCAGCAGCGTTCTAGCGGGGGGGTACAATGAGCAGTTCTTC,CASSVLAGGYNEQFF
NA,TRBV28,NA,TRBJ1-1,TGTGCCAGCAGTTTGCCCAACTTGAACACTGAAGCTTTCTTT,CASSLPNLNTEAFF
NA,TRBV7-9,many,TRBJ2-7,TGTGCCAGCAGCTTATTGTTGGGAGAGCAGTACTTC,CASSLLLGEQYF
NA,TRBV20-1,NA,TRBJ1-6,TGCAGTGCTAGAGATGAGGGCTCCTATAATTCACCCCTCCACTTT,CSARDEGSYNSPLHF
TRBD1,TRBV11-2,many,TRBJ2-2,TGTGCCAGCAGCTCCCCGGGACAGGGTAACACCGGGGAGCTGTTTTTT,CASSSPGQGNTGELFF
NA,TRBV28,many,TRBJ2-1,TGTGCCAGCTTGGAGGACCCCAGGATTGATTCTGAGCAGTTCTTC,CASLEDPRIDSEQFF
TRBD1,TRBV4-3,few,TRBJ2-7,TGCGCCAGCAGCCAAGAGAGCGACAGGGGGTTGTACGAGCAGTACTTC,CASSQESDRGLYEQYF
TRBD2,TRBV9,few,TRBJ2-1,TGTGCCAGCAGCGCGAGCGGGGAGACGTACAATGAGCAGTTCTTC,CASSASGETYNEQFF
NA,TRBV3-1,many,TRBJ2-3,TGTGCCAGCAGCCCCCGGTTCGGGGGCGATACGCAGTATTTT,CASSPRFGGDTQYF
NA,TRBV6-1,NA,TRBJ1-2,TGTGCCAGCAGCGGCGACACGACCTATGGCTACACCTTC,CASSGDTTYGYTF
NA,TRBV6-2/TRBV6-3,many,TRBJ1-5,TGTGCCAGCAGTTACGCAGGGACGGGCAATCAGCCCCAGCATTTT,CASSYAGTGNQPQHF
NA,TRBV6-6,NA,TRBJ2-2,TGTGCCAGCAGTTACGGGCAGGGGTTAAACACCGGGGAGCTGTTTTTT,CASSYGQGLNTGELFF
NA,TRBV6-1,few,TRBJ2-7,TGTGCCAGCAGTGAAGCGGGGTACGAGCAGTACTTC,CASSEAGYEQYF
NA,TRBV12-3/TRBV12-4,many,TRBJ1-2,TGTGCCAGCAGGCGGGGAGGAAACGGTAATGGCTACACCTTC,CASRRGGNGNGYTF
NA,TRBV19,NA,TRBJ2-5,TGTGCCAGTAGTATCTTCGGGGATCAAGAGACCCAGTACTTC,CASSIFGDQETQYF
NA,TRBV29-1,many,TRBJ2-1,TGCAGCGTCGGGACTCCCACCTACAATGAGCAGTTCTTC,CSVGTPTYNEQFF
TRBD1,TRBV2,many,TRBJ1-1,TGTGCCAGCAGTGGGGACAGGGGGCGAATGAACACTGAAGCTTTCTTT,CASSGDRGRMNTEAFF
NA,TRBV29-1,many,TRBJ2-3,TGCAGCGTTGAAGTCTGGGTTGGGGGGAAGACTAGCACAGATACGCAGTATTTT,CSVEVWVGGKTSTDTQYF
TRBD1,TRBV9,NA,TRBJ1-6,TGTGCCAGCAGCGTAGACCAGGGGAGGACAGGTTCACCCCTCCACTTT,CASSVDQGRTGSPLHF
TRBD2,TRBV7-9,few,TRBJ2-1,TGTGCCAGCAGCTTTGGTAGCGGGGGTTCCTACAATGAGCAGTTCTTC,CASSFGSGGSYNEQFF
NA,TRBV20-1,NA,TRBJ2-2,TGCAGTGCAGAAACGACTAACGCGAACACCGGGGAGCTGTTTTTT,CSAETTNANTGELFF